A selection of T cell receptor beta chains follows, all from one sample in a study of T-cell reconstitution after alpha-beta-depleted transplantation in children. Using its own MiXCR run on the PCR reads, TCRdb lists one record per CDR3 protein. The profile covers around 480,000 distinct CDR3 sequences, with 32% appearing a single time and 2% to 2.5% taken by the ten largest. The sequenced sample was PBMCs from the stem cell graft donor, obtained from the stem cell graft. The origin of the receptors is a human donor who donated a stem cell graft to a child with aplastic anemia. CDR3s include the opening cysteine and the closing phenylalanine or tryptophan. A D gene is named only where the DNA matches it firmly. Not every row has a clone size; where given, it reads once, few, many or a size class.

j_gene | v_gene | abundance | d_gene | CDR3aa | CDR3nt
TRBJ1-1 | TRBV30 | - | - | CAWARKLNTEAFF | TGTGCCTGGGCCCGGAAGTTGAACACTGAAGCTTTCTTT
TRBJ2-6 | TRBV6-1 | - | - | CASSRGSGSGANVLTF | TGTGCCAGCAGTCGGGGGTCGGGCTCTGGGGCCAACGTCCTGACTTTC
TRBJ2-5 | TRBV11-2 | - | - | CASSKPVYNSREWAPETQYF | TGTGCCAGCAGTAAGCCCGTCTATAATAGCCGGGAATGGGCCCCGGAGACCCAGTACTTC
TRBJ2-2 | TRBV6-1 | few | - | CASTNRASVNTGELFF | TGTGCCAGCACCAACCGGGCTAGCGTGAACACCGGGGAGCTGTTTTTT
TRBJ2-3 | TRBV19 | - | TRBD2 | CASSPGTSRTDTQYF | TGTGCCAGTAGCCCGGGGACTAGCCGCACAGATACGCAGTATTTT
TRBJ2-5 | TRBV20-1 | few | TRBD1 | CSAPRQGRETQYF | TGCAGTGCTCCAAGACAGGGGCGTGAGACCCAGTACTTC
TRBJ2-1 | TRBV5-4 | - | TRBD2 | CASALAGDSYNEQFF | TGTGCCAGCGCACTAGCGGGAGACTCCTACAATGAGCAGTTCTTC
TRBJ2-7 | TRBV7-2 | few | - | CASSFTATYEQYF | TGTGCCAGCAGCTTTACAGCTACCTACGAGCAGTACTTC
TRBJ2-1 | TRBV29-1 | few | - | CSVDQRWSSYNEQFF | TGCAGCGTTGATCAGCGATGGAGCTCCTACAATGAGCAGTTCTTC
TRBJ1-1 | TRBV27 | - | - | CASSFGRMGTEAFF | TGTGCCAGCAGTTTCGGGCGGATGGGCACTGAAGCTTTCTTT
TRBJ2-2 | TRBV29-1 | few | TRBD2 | CSVGGESGRIPGELFF | TGCAGCGTTGGGGGCGAGAGCGGGAGGATCCCCGGGGAGCTGTTTTTT
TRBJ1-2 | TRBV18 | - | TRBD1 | CASSPPGQGSYGYTF | TGTGCCAGCTCACCCCCCGGACAGGGGAGCTATGGCTACACCTTC
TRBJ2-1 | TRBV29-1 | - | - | CSVARASWQSSYNEQFF | TGCAGCGTTGCGAGGGCTTCCTGGCAGAGCTCCTACAATGAGCAGTTCTTC
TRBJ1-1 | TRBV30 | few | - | CAWTSTGPPSEAFF | TGTGCCTGGACCTCCACAGGGCCACCTTCTGAAGCTTTCTTT
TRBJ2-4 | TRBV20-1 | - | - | CSAKGSAKNIQYF | TGCAGTGCTAAGGGGTCGGCCAAAAACATTCAGTACTTC
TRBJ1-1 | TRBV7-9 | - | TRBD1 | CASSRGQGWTEAFF | TGTGCCAGCAGCCGGGGACAGGGGTGGACTGAAGCTTTCTTT
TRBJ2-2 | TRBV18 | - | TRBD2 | CASSPMVLAGGTGELFF | TGTGCCAGCTCACCAATGGTACTAGCGGGAGGCACCGGGGAGCTGTTTTTT
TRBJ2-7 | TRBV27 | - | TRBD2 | CASSWLAGGGEQYF | TGTGCCAGCAGTTGGTTGGCGGGAGGAGGGGAGCAGTACTTC
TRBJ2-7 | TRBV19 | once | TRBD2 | CASRMTGATSGSSYEQYF | TGTGCCAGTAGGATGACAGGGGCAACTAGCGGGAGCTCCTACGAGCAGTACTTC
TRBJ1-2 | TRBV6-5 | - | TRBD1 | CASSYDRGLSGYTF | TGTGCCAGCAGTTACGACAGGGGACTGAGCGGCTACACCTTC
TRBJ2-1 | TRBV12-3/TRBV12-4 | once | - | CASSSSPPAEQFF | TGTGCCAGCAGTTCCTCCCCTCCGGCTGAGCAGTTCTTC
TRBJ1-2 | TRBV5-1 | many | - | CASSPAEGYGYTF | TGCGCCAGCAGCCCCGCAGAGGGTTATGGCTACACCTTC
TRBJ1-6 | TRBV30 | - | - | CAWSVWNSPLHF | TGTGCCTGGAGTGTCTGGAATTCACCCCTCCACTTT
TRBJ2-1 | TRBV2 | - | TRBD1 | CASRLDRGTYNEQFF | TGTGCCAGCAGGTTAGACAGGGGAACCTACAATGAGCAGTTCTTC
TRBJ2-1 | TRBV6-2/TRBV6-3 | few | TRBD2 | CASSYPTSHKAGGLYNEQFF | TGTGCCAGCAGTTACCCAACTTCCCATAAAGCGGGAGGCCTCTACAATGAGCAGTTCTTC
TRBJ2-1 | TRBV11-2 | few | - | CASSPHRLILNEQFF | TGTGCCAGCAGCCCCCACCGGCTAATTTTAAATGAGCAGTTCTTC